The 28 T cell receptor beta chains in this list originate from one sample, sequenced in a study of fetal regulatory T cell absence and autoimmunity. TCRdb's table, derived via immunoSEQ multiplex PCR, lists solely in-frame clones and lacks some. The profile covers more than 90,000 clones, with about two thirds appearing a single time and 2% taken by the ten largest. The specimen was pancreas tissue. Receptors originate from a male donor with IPEX syndrome.

This clone was observed a handful of times. CDR3 sequence reads: CASSRDRGSYEQYF. CDR3 coding DNA: TGTGCCAGCTCACGGGACAGGGGCTCCTACGAGCAGTACTTC. J is TRBJ2-7 and V is TRBV18, with 10 positions matching TRBD1. With V trimmed by 4 bases and J by 0 bases, 0 bases remained unmatched. This CDR3 spans 14 amino acids. From germline, CDR1 is KGHSH and CDR2 LQKENI.

Concerning this clone itself: Other DNA sequences in this sample translate to the same CDR3. The chain carries TRBV7-2 and TRBJ2-3; 14 bases line up with TRBD2. The junction had 0 bases not matched to a gene; V was cut back by 3 bases and J by 4 bases. Per germline, CDR1 SGHTA and CDR2 FQGNSA. This CDR3 has 15 amino acids. CDR3 loop: CASSLTSGGADTQYF. As DNA, the CDR3 is TGTGCCAGCAGCTTGACTAGCGGGGGGGCAGATACGCAGTATTTT.

This clone was counted between two and nine times. The chain uses TRBV14 and TRBJ2-1; D possibly uses TRBD1 or TRBD2 (6 bases each). This CDR3 region has 13 residues. V gave up 8 bases and J gave up 0 bases, with 8 bases separating them. Germline values: CDR1 SGHDN, CDR2 FVKESK. The CDR3: CASGGPSYNEQFF. CDR3 coding DNA: TGTGCCAGCGGGGGGCCCTCCTACAATGAGCAGTTCTTC.

The chain carries TRBV30 and TRBJ1-2; 7 bases are shared with TRBD1. V lost 3 bases and J lost 2; bases outside the gene matches: 27. The germline V gene has CDR1 GTSNPN and CDR2 SVGIG (reference sequence). This CDR3 is 21 amino acids long. CDR3 residues: CAWRRSLEVGDSLPLNYGYTF. The CDR3, as DNA: TGTGCCTGGAGACGATCGTTGGAAGTCGGGGACAGCCTACCTTTAAACTATGGCTACACCTTC. The complete variable domain, with remaining parts taken from reference TRBV30 and TRBJ1-2, reads SQTIHQWPATLVQPVGSPLSLECTVEGTSNPNLYWYRQAAGRGLQLLFYSVGIGQISSEVPQNLSASRPQDRQFILSSKKLLLSDSGFYLCAWRRSLEVGDSLPLNYGYTFGSGTRLTVV.

This rearrangement joins TRBV6-5 to TRBJ2-7; no clear D. Trimming cost V 0 bases and J 4 bases, with 7 bases left between them. The germline V gene has CDR1 MNHEY and CDR2 SVGAGI. This CDR3 spans 13 amino acids. The CDR3 spells CASSYSQVYEQYF. CDR3 DNA sequence: TGTGCCAGCAGTTACTCGCAGGTTTACGAGCAGTACTTC.

This sequence joins TRBV7-9 and TRBJ1-4; D gene unclear. Between the trimmed V and J ends, which lost 4 bases and 3 bases, there was a span of 15 bases. The CDR3 has 16 amino acids. CDR1 and CDR2 from the germline V gene are SEHNR and FQNEAQ (reference sequence). DNA for the CDR3: TGTGCCAGCAGCTCCCCCGGGGAGACGGCTAATGAAAAACTGTTTTTT. It encodes CASSSPGETANEKLFF.

The genes are TRBV7-9 and TRBJ1-2; tentative D call: TRBD1 (6 bases). Germline loops: CDR1 SEHNR, CDR2 FQNEAQ (reference sequence). Trimming shortened V by 1 base and J by 2 bases, and 11 bases separated the two germline ends. The CDR3 covers 15 residues. In DNA form, the CDR3 reads TGTGCCAGCAGCTTAGATAACAGGGCCAACTATGGCTACACCTTC. Protein product: CASSLDNRANYGYTF.

The V and J genes are TRBV20-1 and TRBJ1-1, with D tentatively TRBD1 (5 bases). With 5 bases removed from V and 8 bases from J, the gap between germline ends came to 9 bases. The length of the CDR3 is 10 residues. CDR1 DFQATT and CDR2 SNEGSKA come from the germline V gene (reference sequence). The chain's CDR3 is CSADRDEAFF. CDR3 in DNA: TGCAGTGCTGACAGAGACGAAGCTTTCTTT.

This chain joins TRBV29-1 and TRBJ2-1, with D perhaps matching TRBD2 (5 bases). CDR1 and CDR2 from the germline V gene are SQVTM and ANQGSEA. Trimming shortened V by 6 bases and J by 8 bases, and 20 bases separated the two germline ends. The CDR3 consists of 14 residues. The CDR3 sequence is CSVQGLPRSYEQFF. The CDR3 DNA follows: TGCAGCGTCCAAGGACTGCCACGGTCGTATGAGCAGTTCTTC.

This clone turned up a few times. The chain has TRBV5-6 and TRBJ2-5; D may be TRBD1 (6 bases). From germline, CDR1 is SGHDT and CDR2 YYEEEE. CDR3 length: 15 residues. Trimming left V 4 bases short and J 5 bases short, with 18 bases between. This chain's CDR3 is CASSPGRGARETQYF. The CDR3 region has the DNA TGTGCCAGCAGCCCGGGCAGGGGCGCGAGGGAGACCCAGTACTTC.

The CDR3 coding sequence is TGTGCCATCACACCCAGGGGGCCAAGCTCTGGAAACACCATATATTTT. Protein: CAITPRGPSSGNTIYF. The chain uses TRBV10-3 and TRBJ1-3; 8 nucleotides align to TRBD1. From germline, CDR1 is ENHRY and CDR2 SYGVKD. The trim removed 7 bases at V and 0 bases at J, leaving 8 bases unmatched. CDR3 length: 16 amino acids.

In this sample, this clone turned up a few times. The chain recombines TRBV11-2 with TRBJ1-5; D is perhaps TRBD1 (5 bases). The V gene lost 4 bases and the J gene lost 1 base, with 11 bases spanning the gap. Germline CDR1 reads SGHAT; CDR2 reads FQNNGV. The CDR3 loop spans 15 amino acids. The CDR3 DNA reads as TGTGCCAGCAGCTCATCGGGGGGGAGCAATCAGCCCCAGCATTTT. Translated: CASSSSGGSNQPQHF. Full variable domain (rest looked up from reference TRBV11-2 and TRBJ1-5): EAGVAQSPRYKIIEKRQSVAFWCNPISGHATLYWYQQILGQGPKLLIQFQNNGVVDDSQLPKDRFSAERLKGVDSTLKIQPAKLEDSAVYLCASSSSGGSNQPQHFGDGTRLSIL.

This chain connects TRBV7-2 to TRBJ2-7, with a tentative D call TRBD2 (6 bases). Germline values: CDR1 SGHTA, CDR2 FQGNSA. V was cut by 6 bases and J by 0 bases, with 15 bases left in between. The CDR3 is made up of 15 amino acids. This CDR3 reads CASRGALASSYEQYF. The CDR3, as DNA: TGTGCCAGCAGGGGAGCACTAGCCTCCTCCTACGAGCAGTACTTC.

This CDR3 reads CASSVGGYYNEQFF. CDR3 nucleotides: TGTGCCAGCAGCGTAGGTGGCTACTACAATGAGCAGTTCTTC. The chain joins TRBV9 to TRBJ2-1; no clear D gene. This CDR3 has 14 amino acids. CDR1 is SGDLS, CDR2 YYNGEE, per germline. V gave up 0 bases and J gave up 3 bases, with 7 bases separating them.

The chain employs TRBV30 and TRBJ2-3; D not resolved. This CDR3 is 15 amino acids long. CDR1 is GTSNPN and CDR2 is SVGIG in the germline V gene (reference sequence). Between the trimmed V and J ends, which lost 2 bases and 0 bases, there was a span of 12 bases. CDR3 DNA: TGTGCCTGGAGTCTAGGAAGGTATAGCACAGATACGCAGTATTTT. Protein product: CAWSLGRYSTDTQYF.

This chain uses TRBV5-1 with TRBJ2-7; tentative D call: TRBD1 (6 bases). Germline V gene lookup returns CDR1 SGHRS and CDR2 YFSETQ. CDR3 length equals 14 residues. The germline V and J ends were trimmed by 4 bases and 2 bases, with 13 bases remaining between them. CDR3 residues: CASSPRRTAYEQYF. The CDR3 bases are TGCGCCAGCAGCCCCCGCCGGACAGCCTACGAGCAGTACTTC.

The table lists this clone with a few counts. The chain couples TRBV7-9 to TRBJ1-1, with D possibly being TRBD1 (5 bases). There are 13 residues in the CDR3. The germline gives CDR1 SEHNR, CDR2 FQNEAQ (reference sequence). V lost 3 bases, J lost 3 bases, and 8 bases lay in between. CDR3 nucleotide sequence: TGTGCCAGCAGCTTGAGGGGCTACACTGAAGCTTTCTTT. Translated: CASSLRGYTEAFF. Full variable domain (missing parts from reference TRBV7-9 and TRBJ1-1): DTGVSQNPRHKITKRGQNVTFRCDPISEHNRLYWYRQTLGQGPEFLTYFQNEAQLEKSRLLSDRFSAERPKGSFSTLEIQRTEQGDSAMYLCASSLRGYTEAFFGQGTRLTVV.

In its sample, this clone was seen a few times. CDR3 coding DNA: TGTGCCAGCACCGCGTGGGAGGACCTGGGGGTTTCACCCCTCCACTTT. Translated, it gives CASTAWEDLGVSPLHF. The chain is built from TRBV5-6 and TRBJ1-6; D is perhaps TRBD1 (5 bases). Germline V gene lookup returns CDR1 SGHDT and CDR2 YYEEEE. There are 16 residues in the CDR3. V was shortened by 6 bases and J by 9 bases, with 22 bases between the two germline ends.

The chain carries TRBV15 and TRBJ2-1; 9 bases fit TRBD1. V was pared by 0 bases and J by 3 bases, with 6 bases of the junction left unmatched. This CDR3 spans 17 amino acids. The germline gives CDR1 LNHNV, CDR2 YYDKDF (reference sequence). The CDR3 loop is CATSRDLQGAVYNEQFF. CDR3 DNA: TGTGCCACCAGCAGAGATTTACAGGGGGCGGTCTACAATGAGCAGTTCTTC. The whole variable domain, filled in from reference TRBV15 and TRBJ2-1, reads DAMVIQNPRYQVTQFGKPVTLSCSQTLNHNVMYWYQQKSSQAPKLLFHYYDKDFNNEADTPDNFQSRRPNTSFCFLDIRSPGLGDTAMYLCATSRDLQGAVYNEQFFGPGTRLTVL.

This CDR3 reads CASSTGPGIYEQYF. The CDR3 DNA reads TGTGCCAGTAGTACCGGGCCAGGGATCTACGAGCAGTACTTC. The rearrangement uses TRBV19 and TRBJ2-7, with D possibly TRBD1 on 5 matching bases. The V gene's germline CDR1 is LNHDA and CDR2 SQIVND (reference sequence). The V end lost 4 bases, the J end lost 3 bases, and 13 bases lay between the germline ends. CDR3 size: 14 residues.

The DNA for the CDR3 is TGTGCCAGCAGCCCGCCCTGGGGGGAGACCCAGTACTTC. Translating it yields CASSPPWGETQYF. This chain uses TRBV11-2 with TRBJ2-5; D is perhaps TRBD1 or TRBD2 (5 bases each). Trimming removed 5 bases at V and 5 bases at J, with 12 bases between. The CDR3 extends over 13 amino acids. Germline V gene sequence: CDR1 SGHAT, CDR2 FQNNGV.

In this sample, this clone turned up once. The chain links TRBV4-2 to TRBJ2-5, with 8 bases fitting TRBD1. This CDR3 is 13 amino acids long. Germline V CDR1 and CDR2: LGHNA, YNFKEQ. The J segment lost 2 bases and the V segment lost 4 bases, leaving 0 bases of the junction unmatched. The DNA for the CDR3 is TGTGCCAGCAGCCGACAGGGGCAAGAGACCCAGTACTTC. This sequence encodes CASSRQGQETQYF.

The chain links TRBV2 to TRBJ1-5; TRBD1 agrees at 9 bases. The ends lost 4 bases at V and 4 bases at J; junction bases unmatched: 8. The CDR3 loop spans 16 amino acids. The germline CDR1 and CDR2 sequences are SNHLY and FYNNEI. The CDR3 coding sequence is TGTGCCAGCAGTGTCGGGGACAGGGTCTGGAATCAGCCCCAGCATTTT. It translates to CASSVGDRVWNQPQHF.

In DNA, the CDR3 is TGTGCCAGCAGCCATCTGGGACGGCAAGAGACCCAGTACTTC. Translated, it gives CASSHLGRQETQYF. V usage is TRBV6-5 and J usage is TRBJ2-5; D possibly matches TRBD1 or TRBD2 (5 bases each). V was cut by 6 bases and J by 2 bases, with 13 bases left in between. Germline V gene data show CDR1 as MNHEY and CDR2 as SVGAGI. The CDR3 spans 14 residues.

The chain recombines TRBV5-1 with TRBJ2-1, with D perhaps TRBD2 (6 bases). Germline V lookup: CDR1 SGHRS, CDR2 YFSETQ. V was trimmed by 5 bases and J by 3 bases, leaving 21 bases between them. The CDR3 spans 17 residues. The CDR3 sequence is CASRVGWLASGYNEQFF. The CDR3 coding sequence is TGCGCCAGCAGGGTAGGGTGGCTAGCGTCCGGCTACAATGAGCAGTTCTTC.

The chain uses TRBV5-4 and TRBJ1-2; D remains ambiguous. The CDR3 totals 12 residues. The V end was cut by 0 bases, the J end by 6 bases, with 6 bases between. The germline gives CDR1 SGHNT, CDR2 YYREEE (reference sequence). This CDR3 is CASSLAENGYTF. As DNA, the CDR3 is TGTGCCAGCAGCTTGGCAGAGAATGGCTACACCTTC.

The chain joins TRBV6-1 to TRBJ1-1; 7 bases align to TRBD1. Germline trimming cut 5 bases from V and 1 base from J; bases unmatched to any gene: 4. The CDR3 is 14 amino acids. Germline values: CDR1 MNHNS, CDR2 SASEGT. In nucleotides, the CDR3 is TGTGCCAGCAGTTCGCAGGGGGGGAACACTGAAGCTTTCTTT. As protein: CASSSQGGNTEAFF.

This sequence joins TRBV5-4 and TRBJ2-2; possible D gene TRBD1, 6 bases. Germline values: CDR1 SGHNT, CDR2 YYREEE (reference sequence). Trimming removed 0 bases from V and 6 bases from J, with 15 bases in between. The CDR3 is 16 amino acids. CDR3 loop: CASSLVGGRGPGELFF. DNA of the CDR3: TGTGCCAGCAGCTTGGTGGGTGGCAGGGGCCCCGGGGAGCTGTTTTTT.